The T cell receptor (beta chain) under discussion was sequenced for a study of T-cell reconstitution after alpha-beta-depleted transplantation in children. Overall study findings and caveats: When one year had passed after transplant, most T-cell counts and diversity came from newly produced T cells. By about two months after transplant, alpha-beta T cells reportedly arose from several hundred graft clones that had expanded.

This clonotype was detected ten times or more. Its antigen is undetermined. From germline, CDR1 is LGHDT and CDR2 YNNKEL (reference sequence). The CDR3 consists of 16 residues. Germline trimming cut 2 bases from V and 5 bases from J; bases unmatched to any gene: 12. Preparation of the TCRbeta library used unique molecular identifiers. TCRdb passed the PCR reads through MiXCR, listing each CDR3 protein once. There are about 590,000 distinct CDR3 sequences in the sample; 13% occur only once, and about 2% lies in the top ten. This receptor was taken from a male patient aged 10 to 17 who had a stem cell transplant for acute myeloid leukemia, so the T cells may come from the graft donor. This chain connects TRBV3-1 to TRBJ2-7; 7 positions agree with TRBD2. The sample was PBMCs, mostly from graft donor cells, taken 360 days after TCRalphabeta/CD19-depleted stem cell transplant. CDR3 sequence (DNA): TGTGCCAGCAGCCAACCCAGCGGGACCGGGTCAAACGAGCAGTACTTC. Encoded protein: CASSQPSGTGSNEQYF.